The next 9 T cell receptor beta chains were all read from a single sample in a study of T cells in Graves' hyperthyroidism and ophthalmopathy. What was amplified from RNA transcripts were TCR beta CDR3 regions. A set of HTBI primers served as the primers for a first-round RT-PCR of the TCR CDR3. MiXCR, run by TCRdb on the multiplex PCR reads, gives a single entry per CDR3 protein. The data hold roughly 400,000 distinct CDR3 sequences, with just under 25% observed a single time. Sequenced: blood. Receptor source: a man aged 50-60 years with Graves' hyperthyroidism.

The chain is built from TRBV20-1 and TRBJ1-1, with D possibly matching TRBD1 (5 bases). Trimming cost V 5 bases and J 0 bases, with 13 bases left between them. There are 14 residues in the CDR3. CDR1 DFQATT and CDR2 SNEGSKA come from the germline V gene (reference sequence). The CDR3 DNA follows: TGCAGTGCTCCCACCCGACAGATGAACACTGAAGCTTTCTTT. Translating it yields CSAPTRQMNTEAFF.

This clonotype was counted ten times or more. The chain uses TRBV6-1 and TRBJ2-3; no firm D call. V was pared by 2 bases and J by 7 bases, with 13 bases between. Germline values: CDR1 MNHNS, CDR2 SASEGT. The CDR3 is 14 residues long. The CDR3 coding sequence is TGTGCCAGCAGTGAAAGTGGGGAAGGAAATACGCAGTATTTT. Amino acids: CASSESGEGNTQYF.

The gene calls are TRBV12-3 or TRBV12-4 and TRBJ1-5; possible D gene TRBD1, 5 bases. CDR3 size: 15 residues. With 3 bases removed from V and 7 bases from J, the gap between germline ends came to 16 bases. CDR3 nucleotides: TGTGCCAGCAGTTTTGAGGGAGGGGTTTACCAGCCCCAGCATTTT. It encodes CASSFEGGVYQPQHF.

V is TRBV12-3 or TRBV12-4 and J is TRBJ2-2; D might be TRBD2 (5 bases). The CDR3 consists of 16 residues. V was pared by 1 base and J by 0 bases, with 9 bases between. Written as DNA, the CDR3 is TGTGCCAGCAGTTTAGGTCCAGCGGCGAACACCGGGGAGCTGTTTTTT. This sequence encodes CASSLGPAANTGELFF.

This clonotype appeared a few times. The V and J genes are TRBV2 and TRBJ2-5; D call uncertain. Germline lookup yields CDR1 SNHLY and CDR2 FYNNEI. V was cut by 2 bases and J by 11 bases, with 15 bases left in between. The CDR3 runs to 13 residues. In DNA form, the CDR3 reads TGTGCCAGCAGTGAATCCGAGACCCTGGGTCAGTACTTC. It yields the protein CASSESETLGQYF.

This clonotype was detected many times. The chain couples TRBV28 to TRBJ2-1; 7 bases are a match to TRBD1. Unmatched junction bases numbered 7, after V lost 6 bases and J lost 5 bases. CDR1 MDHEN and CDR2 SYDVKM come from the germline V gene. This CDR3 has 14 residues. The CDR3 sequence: CASSGTGTDNEQFF. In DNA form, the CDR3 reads TGTGCCAGCAGCGGGACCGGGACAGACAATGAGCAGTTCTTC.

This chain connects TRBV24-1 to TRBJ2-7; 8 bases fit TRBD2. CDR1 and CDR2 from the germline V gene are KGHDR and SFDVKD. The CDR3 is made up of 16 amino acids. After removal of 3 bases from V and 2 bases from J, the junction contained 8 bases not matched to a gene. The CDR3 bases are TGTGCCACCAGTGATGCGACCGGGACTAGTCCCTACGAGCAGTACTTC. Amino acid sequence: CATSDATGTSPYEQYF.

The CDR3 reads CAWSEIYGYTF. CDR3 bases: TGTGCCTGGAGTGAGATCTATGGCTACACCTTC. The chain is built from TRBV30 and TRBJ1-2; D call uncertain. The length of the CDR3 is 11 residues. Trimming removed 1 base at V and 4 bases at J, with 4 bases between. Germline CDR1 GTSNPN, CDR2 SVGIG (reference sequence). The full variable domain, its missing parts supplied by reference TRBV30 and TRBJ1-2, is SQTIHQWPATLVQPVGSPLSLECTVEGTSNPNLYWYRQAAGRGLQLLFYSVGIGQISSEVPQNLSASRPQDRQFILSSKKLLLSDSGFYLCAWSEIYGYTFGSGTRLTVV.

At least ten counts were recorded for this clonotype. Here the CDR3 DNA reads TGTGCCTGGGCAATTTGGCTAGCGGGACCCAATGAGCAGTTCTTC. As protein: CAWAIWLAGPNEQFF. The chain employs TRBV30 and TRBJ2-1; TRBD2 matches 9 bases. The length of the CDR3 is 15 residues. Germline loops: CDR1 GTSNPN, CDR2 SVGIG (reference sequence). Germline trimming cut 5 bases from V and 6 bases from J; bases unmatched to any gene: 11.